This TCR beta chain was sequenced during a study of blood T cell repertoires in COVID-19 (dated by TCRdb to the early 2020s). The study in broad terms: Samples from collaborators originated in the United States, Italy and Spain and spanned both the acute and convalescent phases of COVID-19. HLA class I and class II types, where available, came from metadata supplied by the sample provider rather than from assay-based typing. Deeply sampled blood TCRbeta repertoires from subjects exposed to, actively infected with, or recovered from COVID-19 were included in the dataset. The material from the prospective study consisted of cDNA or gDNA derived from T cells, B-cell-depleted T cells, or PBMCs. The repertoires were made available in a free public database intended to serve as a resource for research on the immune response to SARS-CoV-2. The sample metadata nearly always contained a de-identified subject ID, COVID-19 status, age in years and sex. The samples were drawn from the first 160 participants of the ongoing ImmuneRACE study and from over 950 subjects provided by 6 global collaborators.

The immunoSEQ Assay, a bias-controlled multiplex PCR, was used to amplify TCRbeta CDR3 regions from genomic DNA. The source study handled its data this way. Nucleated cell counts per sample were estimated from amplification of reference gene primers within the assay. To quantify the absolute abundance of each unique TCRbeta CDR3 rearrangement, sequence reads were collapsed and filtered. For each sample, productive Simpson clonality was calculated by taking the square root of Simpson's diversity index across productive rearrangements. Imported from immuneACCESS, the table was reduced by TCRdb to in-frame sequences with V and J called. These copies leave out some clones; in studies compared against another copy, an unresolved V gene accounts for under half, and the cause of the remainder is not known. The DNA was the basis for D and trimming; V, J and clone size are from that table. This sample holds approximately 97,000 clones; roughly 85% were observed only once. The top ten hold roughly 40% of the sample.

Concerning this clone itself: Its antigen remains unidentified. No base quality information exists; no much larger clone differs at one position.

CDR1 and CDR2 (MRHNA, SNTAGT) derive from the germline V gene. Deletion took 0 bases off V and 10 bases off J, with a span of 9 bases between the germline ends. The CDR3 measures 12 amino acids from cysteine to phenylalanine. CDR3 DNA is the only sequence kept; it has 36 bases, read in frame from the first base. Collaborating institutions collected whole blood in K2EDTA tubes following their own protocols. For TCRbeta analysis, collaborators shipped samples in one of three forms: frozen whole blood, isolated PBMCs, or DNA extracted from either of those sample types. Beyond this particular receptor, the publication reports: How much clinical and demographic metadata was included differed by source and by participant, and the metadata was provided uncurated.

The sample was peripheral blood. This receptor was obtained from an elderly man with acute or convalescent COVID-19. Recombination connected TRBV6-4 to TRBJ1-1, and the D gene may be TRBD1, 5 bases matching. The CDR3 amino acid sequence is: CASSDSAGRAFF. The DNA sequence follows: TGTGCCAGCAGTGACTCTGCGGGGCGAGCTTTCTTT.